This TCR beta chain was recorded in a study of molecular identifiers for immune sequencing clone quantification. Each CDR3 protein gets one entry after TCRdb re-called the PCR reads with MiXCR. The sample yields hundreds of thousands of distinct CDR3 sequences, about 22% seen once. There are many counts of this clonotype. Naive CD8 T cells, phenotype CD8+CD4-CCR7+CD45RA+, were sorted. With V trimmed by 2 bases and J by 2 bases, 2 bases remained unmatched. Germline CDR1 and CDR2: MNHEY and SMNVEV (reference sequence). CDR3 size: 15 residues. The origin of this receptor is a human donor in good health. Some libraries in this study had Jurkat cell RNA spiked in. The rearrangement uses TRBV27 and TRBJ2-3; 9 bases are a match to TRBD2. The sample consisted of naive CD8+ T cells from blood, with Jurkat cell RNA spiked in. As to subset: FACS-sorted CD8+CD4-CCR7+CD45RA+ naive T cells. The CDR3 region has the DNA TGTGCCAGCAGTTTAAGCGGGGGGTTCACAGATACGCAGTATTTT. This translates into CASSLSGGFTDTQYF.